The source of this T cell receptor (beta chain) is a study of blood T cell repertoires in COVID-19. Overall study: Spain, Italy and the United States supplied samples that represented acute and convalescent COVID-19. Nucleic acid was either cDNA or gDNA, and it came from T cells, B-cell-depleted T cells, or PBMCs.

Only in-frame clones appear in the TCRdb table, and some are missing; sequencing was by immunoSEQ multiplex PCR. The data show roughly 200,000 clones, less than 90% seen once. This clone was observed a few times. The CDR3 has 12 residues. V lost 4 bases to trimming and J lost 6 bases, with 6 bases between them. Germline V lookup: CDR1 LGHDT, CDR2 YNNKEL (reference sequence). This TCR came from a woman aged 50 to 60 in a cohort exposed to, infected with or recovered from COVID-19 (not recorded which). V is TRBV3-1 (or the pseudogene TRBV3-2) and J is TRBJ2-2; D possibly corresponds to TRBD2 (5 bases). The specimen sequenced was PBMCs or T cells enriched from blood (not recorded which). Here the CDR3 DNA reads TGTGCCAGCAGCCTGGGAGCCGGGGAGCTGTTTTTT. Encoded protein: CASSLGAGELFF.